Below, 32 T cell receptor beta chains from the same sample are listed, as sequenced in a study of blood T cell repertoires in COVID-19. Assay: immunoSEQ multiplex PCR; the TCRdb copy retains only in-frame clones and omits some. The table has 200,000 to 250,000 clones, 88% seen once. The sequenced sample was peripheral blood. The receptors derive from a man between 18 and 29 years old with active or convalescent COVID-19.

This clone was seen a single time. The genes are TRBV9 and TRBJ2-3; D possibly corresponds to TRBD2 (6 bases). V lost 3 bases and J lost 2, with 16 bases in between. From germline, CDR1 is SGDLS and CDR2 YYNGEE. The CDR3 covers 16 residues. CDR3: CASSARRAGNTDTQYF. DNA for the CDR3: TGTGCCAGCAGCGCCAGGAGGGCGGGGAACACAGATACGCAGTATTTT.

This clone is medium-sized in the sample. V and J are TRBV9 and TRBJ2-3; D might be TRBD2 (7 bases). Germline assignment: CDR1 SGDLS and CDR2 YYNGEE. The V gene lost 4 bases and the J gene lost 8 bases, with 23 bases spanning the gap. The CDR3 is 16 amino acids. The CDR3 is CASSPRQASGWATQYF. In DNA form, the CDR3 reads TGTGCCAGCAGCCCTAGACAGGCTAGCGGCTGGGCTACGCAGTATTTT. Full variable domain (remainder filled in from reference TRBV9 and TRBJ2-3): DSGVTQTPKHLITATGQRVTLRCSPRSGDLSVYWYQQSLDQGLQFLIQYYNGEERAKGNILERFSAQQFPDLHSELNLSSLELGDSALYFCASSPRQASGWATQYFGPGTRLTVL.

The chain recombines TRBV5-5 with TRBJ2-7; 7 bases align to TRBD2. V was pared by 1 base and J by 7 bases, with 11 bases of the junction left unmatched. This CDR3 is built from 15 residues. Germline V lookup: CDR1 SGHKS, CDR2 YYEKEE (reference sequence). CDR3 sequence reads: CASSLRLAGSTEQYF. Here the CDR3 DNA reads TGTGCCAGCAGCTTGCGACTAGCAGGTAGTACGGAGCAGTACTTC.

This clone has more than one count but fewer than ten. The rearrangement joins TRBV7-8 to TRBJ1-5, with a tentative D call TRBD1 (6 bases). Germline CDR1 is SGHVS and CDR2 is FQNEAQ. The CDR3 length is 15 residues. With 0 bases removed from V and 6 bases from J, the gap between germline ends came to 12 bases. CDR3 sequence (DNA): TGTGCCAGCAGCTTAGCCCGGGGGGCAGGTCAGCCCCAGCATTTT. This gives the protein CASSLARGAGQPQHF.

The chain carries TRBV4-3 and TRBJ2-7, with 11 bases that match TRBD2. Germline loops: CDR1 LGHNA, CDR2 YSLEER. Trimming cost V 0 bases and J 1 base; bases outside gene matches: 2. The CDR3 has 16 residues. The CDR3 DNA reads as TGCGCCAGCAGCCAAGAAGGGACTAGCGGATCCTACGAGCAGTACTTC. Its protein product is CASSQEGTSGSYEQYF.

This clone has more than one count but fewer than ten. The chain links TRBV5-6 to TRBJ1-4; D is unclear. V was cut by 1 base and J by 8 bases, with 15 bases left in between. Germline loops: CDR1 SGHDT, CDR2 YYEEEE. The CDR3 runs 15 residues. CDR3 nucleotides: TGTGCCAGCAGCTTGTTTTTCCGGGGTAGGGAAAAACTGTTTTTT. It specifies CASSLFFRGREKLFF.

The rearrangement uses TRBV9 and TRBJ2-1; 14 nucleotides match TRBD2. V trimming: 3 bases; J trimming: 9 bases; junction bases outside the gene matches: 5. The CDR3 sequence is 15 residues long. Germline V lookup: CDR1 SGDLS, CDR2 YYNGEE. The CDR3 nucleotides are TGTGCCAGCAGCGCTGAAGGACTAGCGGGAGGTGAGCAGTTCTTC. As protein: CASSAEGLAGGEQFF.

The chain uses TRBV19 and TRBJ1-6, with 9 bases aligning to TRBD1. Germline trimming cut 6 bases from V and 7 bases from J; bases unmatched to any gene: 22. This CDR3 comprises 20 residues. Looked up from germline, CDR1 is LNHDA and CDR2 is SQIVND (reference sequence). CDR3 protein: CASREGPGQGGISWNSPLHF. In DNA form, the CDR3 reads TGTGCCAGTAGAGAGGGACCGGGACAGGGAGGTATATCTTGGAATTCACCCCTCCACTTT.

The V gene is TRBV5-4, the J gene TRBJ1-1; 10 bases are a match to TRBD1. This CDR3 region has 16 residues. CDR1 and CDR2 from the germline V gene are SGHNT and YYREEE (reference sequence). V dropped 2 bases and J dropped 3; count of bases not matched to a gene: 7. Here the CDR3 reads CASSFWDRGYDTEAFF. The CDR3 DNA is TGTGCCAGCAGCTTTTGGGACAGGGGCTATGACACTGAAGCTTTCTTT.

V and J are TRBV3-1 (or the pseudogene TRBV3-2) and TRBJ2-5; tentatively, D is TRBD2 (6 bases). Deletions cut 3 bases from V and 4 bases from J, with 15 bases between. This CDR3 is built from 15 residues. CDR1 is LGHDT and CDR2 is YNNKEL in the germline V gene (reference sequence). This chain's CDR3 is CASSQGPGVGETQYF. Here the CDR3 DNA reads TGTGCCAGCAGCCAGGGTCCGGGAGTAGGAGAGACCCAGTACTTC.

This chain links TRBV27 with TRBJ2-7; D unclear. The V gene lost 0 bases and the J gene lost 7 bases, with 13 bases spanning the gap. Germline V lookup: CDR1 MNHEY, CDR2 SMNVEV (reference sequence). This CDR3 is 14 amino acids long. The CDR3 bases are TGTGCCAGCAGTTTATCGATAGGTCTAGGAGAGCAGTACTTC. This translates into CASSLSIGLGEQYF.

A single count supports this clone. V is TRBV11-2 and J is TRBJ1-1; no reliable D call. Trimming stripped 5 bases from V and 0 bases from J, with 13 bases between. Germline V lookup: CDR1 SGHAT, CDR2 FQNNGV. The CDR3 covers 15 residues. The CDR3 nucleotides read TGTGCCAGCAGCGGAGGAGCAGGCATGAACACTGAAGCTTTCTTT. This gives the protein CASSGGAGMNTEAFF.

This clone was counted a single time. This chain links TRBV27 with TRBJ2-7, with 11 bases that match TRBD2. Per the germline V gene, CDR1 is MNHEY and CDR2 is SMNVEV (reference sequence). The ends lost 3 bases at V and 5 bases at J; junction bases unmatched: 6. The CDR3 runs to 15 residues. CDR3 protein: CASSFVAGGPHEQYF. The CDR3 DNA reads TGTGCCAGCAGTTTCGTAGCGGGAGGGCCCCACGAGCAGTACTTC.

This chain uses TRBV6-5 with TRBJ2-7; D uncertain. The V and J ends lost 6 bases and 1 base respectively, with 13 bases between them. CDR3 length: 14 residues. CDR1 MNHEY and CDR2 SVGAGI come from the germline V gene. This chain's CDR3 is CASRNEADSYEQYF. For the CDR3, the DNA is TGTGCCAGCAGAAACGAGGCTGATTCCTACGAGCAGTACTTC.

DNA for the CDR3: TGTGCCAGCAGCCCCCGGCGACCAAGGGGCCCTGGAAACACCATATATTTT. Translated, it gives CASSPRRPRGPGNTIYF. This rearrangement joins TRBV3-1 (or the pseudogene TRBV3-2) to TRBJ1-3; D is possibly TRBD1 (5 bases). CDR1 and CDR2 from the germline V gene are LGHDT and YNNKEL (reference sequence). This CDR3 spans 17 amino acids. V lost 4 bases and J 2 bases, leaving 18 bases between the germline ends.

This chain connects TRBV7-9 to TRBJ2-3; the D is unclear. V lost 3 bases, J lost 6 bases, and 13 bases lay in between. Germline values: CDR1 SEHNR, CDR2 FQNEAQ (reference sequence). The CDR3 is 14 residues long. The CDR3 nucleotides read TGTGCCAGCAGCTTCCTTGGGTCGGAGGATACGCAGTATTTT. Translated: CASSFLGSEDTQYF.

The chain uses TRBV6-6 and TRBJ2-2; tentatively, D is TRBD1 (10 bases). The CDR3 has 22 amino acids. Trimming took off 7 bases at V and 6 bases at J, with 39 bases between the two ends. Germline CDR1 is MNHNY and CDR2 is SVGAGI (reference sequence). As DNA, the CDR3 is TGTGCCAGCAATCGGGACAGGGGTCAGGTGGCGGGAGGGCCTCGATCTCCCGGGGAGCTGTTTTTT. It encodes CASNRDRGQVAGGPRSPGELFF.

V is TRBV19 and J is TRBJ1-2, with TRBD1 as a possible D gene (5 bases). This CDR3 has 11 amino acids. Trimming cost V 6 bases and J 7 bases, with 9 bases left between them. Germline values: CDR1 LNHDA, CDR2 SQIVND (reference sequence). The CDR3 DNA reads as TGTGCCAGTAGCAGGGATGGTGGCTACACCTTC. Its protein is CASSRDGGYTF.

V usage is TRBV6-5 and J usage is TRBJ1-2; the match to TRBD1 covers 9 bases. Germline assignment: CDR1 MNHEY and CDR2 SVGAGI. V lost 4 bases and J lost 7; bases outside the gene matches: 7. The CDR3 length is 14 residues. The CDR3 region is CASSSGTGKSGYTF. The CDR3 DNA sequence: TGTGCCAGCAGTTCCGGGACAGGGAAGAGTGGCTACACCTTC.

The chain is built from TRBV11-2 and TRBJ1-2; TRBD1 matches 9 bases. Germline CDR1 is SGHAT and CDR2 is FQNNGV. Trimming cost V 3 bases and J 2 bases; bases outside gene matches: 4. The CDR3 is 15 residues long. The CDR3 reads CASSFRTGVNYGYTF. The CDR3 DNA is TGTGCCAGCAGCTTCCGGACAGGGGTGAACTATGGCTACACCTTC.

This chain joins TRBV5-6 and TRBJ1-1; maybe TRBD1 (5 bases). Germline values: CDR1 SGHDT, CDR2 YYEEEE. V was pared by 4 bases and J by 10 bases, with 17 bases between. This CDR3 comprises 13 residues. CDR3 in DNA: TGTGCCAGCAGCCACGCTCCGGACAATGGAGCTTTCTTT. This encodes CASSHAPDNGAFF.

This sequence joins TRBV4-1 and TRBJ1-1, with D hard to call. In germline, CDR1 is MGHRA, CDR2 YSYEKL. The CDR3 has 15 residues. V lost 5 bases, J lost 1 base, and 14 bases lay in between. CDR3 DNA: TGCGCCAGCAGCAATCTCATACGGAGGAACACTGAAGCTTTCTTT. Translating gives CASSNLIRRNTEAFF.

The V and J genes are TRBV7-2 and TRBJ2-7; 8 bases fit TRBD1. The V gene end was trimmed by 5 bases and the J gene end by 2 bases; junction bases not matched to a gene: 5. Germline lookup yields CDR1 SGHTA and CDR2 FQGNSA. The CDR3 runs 14 residues. DNA of the CDR3: TGTGCCAGCAGCCCCCGACAGGGGCCCTACGAGCAGTACTTC. Encoded protein: CASSPRQGPYEQYF.

The chain joins TRBV7-2 to TRBJ2-7; 8 bases align to TRBD2. CDR1 SGHTA and CDR2 FQGNSA come from the germline V gene. This CDR3 is 16 amino acids long. The V and J ends lost 0 bases and 2 bases, in that order; junction bases with no gene match: 6. The CDR3 region is CASSLALSGGTYEQYF. As DNA, the CDR3 is TGTGCCAGCAGCTTAGCGCTAAGCGGGGGTACCTACGAGCAGTACTTC. The full variable domain, in which reference TRBV7-2 and TRBJ2-7 provide the parts outside the CDR3, is GAGVSQSPSNKVTEKGKDVELRCDPISGHTALYWYRQSLGQGLEFLIYFQGNSAPDKSGLPSDRFSAERTGGSVSTLTIQRTQQEDSAVYLCASSLALSGGTYEQYFGPGTRLTVT.

The count of this clone is one. Here the CDR3 DNA reads TGCGCCAGCAGCTTAACCACAGGGAGCGCGGGTGGCTACACCTTC. Amino acid sequence: CASSLTTGSAGGYTF. The chain links TRBV5-1 to TRBJ1-2; D is possibly TRBD1 (6 bases). The CDR3 has 15 residues. Looked up from germline, CDR1 is SGHRS and CDR2 is YFSETQ. Deletions cut 2 bases from V and 7 bases from J, with 18 bases between. Combining the CDR3 with reference TRBV5-1 and TRBJ1-2 gives the whole variable domain KAGVTQTPRYLIKTRGQQVTLSCSPISGHRSVSWYQQTPGQGLQFLFEYFSETQRNKGNFPGRFSGRQFSNSRSEMNVSTLELGDSALYLCASSLTTGSAGGYTFGSGTRLTVV.

The rearrangement links TRBV29-1 to TRBJ1-1; D may be TRBD1 (5 bases). The CDR3 sequence is 12 residues long. Germline V gene sequence: CDR1 SQVTM, CDR2 ANQGSEA. V dropped 7 bases and J dropped 6 bases, with 15 bases sitting between them. CDR3: CSAPAQGSEAFF. The CDR3, as DNA: TGCAGCGCCCCCGCCCAGGGCTCTGAAGCTTTCTTT.

The chain couples TRBV29-1 to TRBJ2-7; 8 nucleotides align to TRBD2. The V gene's germline CDR1 is SQVTM and CDR2 ANQGSEA. The CDR3 has 17 amino acids. The V gene end was trimmed by 3 bases and the J gene end by 0 bases; junction bases not matched to a gene: 13. CDR3 nucleotides: TGCAGCGTTGATGGGATAGGCGGGACTAGACCCTCCTACGAGCAGTACTTC. Protein: CSVDGIGGTRPSYEQYF.

The rearrangement uses TRBV29-1 and TRBJ1-2; TRBD1 agrees at 7 bases. The CDR3 totals 15 residues. Germline V gene lookup returns CDR1 SQVTM and CDR2 ANQGSEA. J lost 1 base, V lost 0 bases, and 5 bases had no gene match. The CDR3 DNA is TGCAGCGTTGAAGATACGGACAGGTATAACTATGGCTACACCTTC. Translated, it gives CSVEDTDRYNYGYTF.

The rearrangement uses TRBV6-1 and TRBJ1-6; 8 bases match TRBD1. CDR1 is MNHNS, CDR2 SASEGT, per germline. The CDR3 covers 16 residues. Trimming removed 3 bases from V and 9 bases from J; junction bases left unmatched: 10. Here the CDR3 DNA reads TGTGCCAGCAGTGACGGAGTCAGGGGGCCCCTTTCACCCCTCCACTTT. It translates to CASSDGVRGPLSPLHF.

The rearrangement joins TRBV29-1 to TRBJ1-2, with D perhaps matching TRBD1 (6 bases). Trimming took 2 bases from V and 3 from J, leaving 7 bases between them. Per germline, CDR1 SQVTM and CDR2 ANQGSEA. The CDR3 loop spans 12 amino acids. In nucleotides, the CDR3 is TGCAGCGTTGAAACAGGGTACTATGGCTACACCTTC. Translating it yields CSVETGYYGYTF.

The chain is built from TRBV30 and TRBJ2-7, with 9 bases fitting TRBD1. This CDR3 comprises 15 residues. Germline values: CDR1 GTSNPN, CDR2 SVGIG (reference sequence). With 3 bases clipped from V and 3 bases from J, the junction kept 9 bases outside the gene matches. The CDR3 here is CAWRTSGTGLYEQYF. CDR3 in DNA: TGTGCCTGGAGAACATCCGGGACAGGGCTCTACGAGCAGTACTTC.

The chain combines TRBV3-1 (or the pseudogene TRBV3-2) with TRBJ2-7; maybe TRBD1 (5 bases). This CDR3 is built from 14 residues. The V gene's germline CDR1 is LGHDT and CDR2 YNNKEL (reference sequence). Deletions cut 4 bases from V and 2 bases from J, with 12 bases between. The DNA for the CDR3 is TGTGCCAGCAGCCCCAGACAGTTCCCCTACGAGCAGTACTTC. As protein: CASSPRQFPYEQYF.